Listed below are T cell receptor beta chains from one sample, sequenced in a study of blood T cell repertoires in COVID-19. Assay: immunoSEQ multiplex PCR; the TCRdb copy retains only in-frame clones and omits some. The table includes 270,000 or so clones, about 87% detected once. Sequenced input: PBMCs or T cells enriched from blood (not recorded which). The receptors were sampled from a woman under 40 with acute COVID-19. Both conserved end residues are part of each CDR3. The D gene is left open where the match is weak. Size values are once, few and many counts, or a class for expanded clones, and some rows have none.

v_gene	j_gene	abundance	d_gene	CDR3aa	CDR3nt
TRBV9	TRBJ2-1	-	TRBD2	CASSTGTSVHNEQFF	TGTGCCAGCAGCACTGGGACTAGCGTCCACAATGAGCAGTTCTTC
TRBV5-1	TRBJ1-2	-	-	CASSLAAGSGSGYTF	TGCGCCAGCAGCTTGGCCGCAGGGTCTGGTAGCGGCTACACCTTC
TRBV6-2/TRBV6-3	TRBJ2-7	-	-	CASSYVSAGFSYEQYF	TGTGCCAGCAGTTACGTTTCGGCAGGGTTTTCCTACGAGCAGTACTTC
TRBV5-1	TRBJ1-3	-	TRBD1	CASSFGQGAGNTIYF	TGCGCCAGCAGCTTCGGACAGGGGGCTGGAAACACCATATATTTT
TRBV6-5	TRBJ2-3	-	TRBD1	CATTGGVPDTQYF	TGTGCCACAACAGGGGGCGTCCCAGATACGCAGTATTTT
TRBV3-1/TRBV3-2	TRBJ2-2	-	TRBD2	CASSQGSGSSGELFF	TGTGCCAGCAGCCAAGGGAGCGGGAGTTCCGGGGAGCTGTTTTTT
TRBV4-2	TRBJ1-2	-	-	CASSQDRGAGYGYTF	TGTGCCAGCAGCCAAGATCGCGGGGCTGGCTATGGCTACACCTTC
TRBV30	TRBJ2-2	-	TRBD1	CAGSGTGVVRELFF	TGTGCCGGCTCCGGGACAGGGGTGGTAAGGGAGCTGTTTTTT
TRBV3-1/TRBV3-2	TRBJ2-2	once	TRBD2	CASRLAGHGGELFF	TGTGCCAGCAGACTAGCGGGACATGGCGGGGAGCTGTTTTTT
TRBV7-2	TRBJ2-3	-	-	CASSLLGLLADTQYF	TGTGCCAGCAGCTTACTAGGATTATTAGCAGATACGCAGTATTTT
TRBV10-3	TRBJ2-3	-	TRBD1	CAISEQGVLDTQYF	TGTGCCATCAGTGAGCAGGGGGTTCTAGATACGCAGTATTTT
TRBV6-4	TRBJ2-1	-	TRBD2	CASSDSGRERNEQFF	TGTGCCAGCAGTGACTCTGGGCGGGAGAGGAATGAGCAGTTCTTC
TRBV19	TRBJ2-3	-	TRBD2	CASSEELAGSTDTQYF	TGTGCCAGTAGTGAAGAACTAGCGGGAAGCACAGATACGCAGTATTTT
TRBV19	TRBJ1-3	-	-	CASSPQGSGNTIYF	TGTGCCAGTAGCCCACAGGGTAGTGGAAACACCATATATTTT
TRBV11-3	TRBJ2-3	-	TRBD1	CASSLRRGGPADTQYF	TGTGCCAGCAGCCTGAGAAGAGGGGGCCCGGCAGATACGCAGTATTTT
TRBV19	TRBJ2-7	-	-	CASSALPGDSYEQYF	TGTGCCAGTAGTGCCCTCCCCGGGGACTCCTACGAGCAGTACTTC
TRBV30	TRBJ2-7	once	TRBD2	CAWRIQRGHTESSYEQYF	TGTGCCTGGCGAATTCAGCGGGGCCACACGGAAAGTTCCTACGAGCAGTACTTC
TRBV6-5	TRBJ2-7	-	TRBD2	CASSNSGSYHEQYF	TGTGCCAGCAGTAACAGCGGGAGTTACCACGAGCAGTACTTC
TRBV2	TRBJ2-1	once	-	CASILDPYNEQFF	TGTGCCAGCATCCTAGACCCTTACAATGAGCAGTTCTTC
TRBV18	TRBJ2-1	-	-	CASSPPPRSSYNEQFF	TGTGCCAGCTCACCACCCCCCCGGAGCTCCTACAATGAGCAGTTCTTC
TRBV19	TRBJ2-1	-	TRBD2	CASSTSGTYNEQFF	TGTGCCAGTAGTACTAGCGGGACCTACAATGAGCAGTTCTTC
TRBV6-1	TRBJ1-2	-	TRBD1	CASSEIPGTGNYGYTF	TGTGCCAGCAGTGAAATTCCGGGGACAGGCAACTATGGCTACACCTTC
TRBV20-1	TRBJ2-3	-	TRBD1	CSASMTGKEDTQYF	TGCAGTGCTAGTATGACAGGGAAGGAAGATACGCAGTATTTT
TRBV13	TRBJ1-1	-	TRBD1	CAIQDRVNTEAFF	TGTGCCATCCAAGACAGGGTTAACACTGAAGCTTTCTTT
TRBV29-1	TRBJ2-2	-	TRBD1	CSVEDRGTTGELFF	TGCAGCGTTGAGGACAGGGGTACCACCGGGGAGCTGTTTTTT
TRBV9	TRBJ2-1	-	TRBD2	CASSVGPPSGSFVHSPNEQFF	TGTGCCAGCAGCGTAGGACCCCCTAGCGGGAGTTTTGTGCACTCCCCTAATGAGCAGTTCTTC
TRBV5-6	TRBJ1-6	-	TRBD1	CASSGGQGYSPLHF	TGTGCCAGCAGCGGAGGACAGGGGTATTCACCCCTCCACTTT
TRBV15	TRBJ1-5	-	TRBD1	CATSRVSRGRSLQPQHF	TGTGCCACCAGCAGAGTTTCCAGGGGGCGCTCTCTTCAGCCCCAGCATTTT
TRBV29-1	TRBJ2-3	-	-	CSVEIINRGDTQYF	TGCAGCGTTGAAATAATAAATCGGGGAGATACGCAGTATTTT
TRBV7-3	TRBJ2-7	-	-	CASSLGSGYEQYF	TGTGCCAGCAGCTTAGGTTCGGGCTACGAGCAGTACTTC
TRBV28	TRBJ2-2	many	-	CASSLGTQTGELFF	TGTGCCAGCAGTTTAGGGACTCAAACCGGGGAGCTGTTTTTT